The 18 T cell receptor beta chains reported below all come from one sample, sequenced in a study of post-analysis software for immune sequencing data. Study observations and caveats: Patients carried 4 or 5 TRBV segments more frequently than controls did, and TRBV5-6, TRBV5-1 and TRBV20-1 were among them.

cDNA libraries for TCR beta contained unique molecular identifiers. From the PCR reads, TCRdb called clonotypes with MiXCR, one entry per CDR3 protein. Of about 820,000 distinct CDR3 sequences in the sample, 53% were seen once. No antigen is known for these receptors. The material sequenced was blood. All receptors come from a girl between 10 and 17 years old with multiple sclerosis.

V gene TRBV7-9 combines with J gene TRBJ2-1; 8 bases agree with TRBD2. The ends lost 6 bases at V and 2 bases at J; junction bases unmatched: 9. The CDR3 is 16 residues long. Germline assignment: CDR1 SEHNR and CDR2 FQNEAQ (reference sequence). The CDR3 coding sequence is TGTGCCAGCAGGGGACCGGGACTAGGCGCCTACAATGAGCAGTTCTTC. This translates into CASRGPGLGAYNEQFF.

The chain uses TRBV11-3 and TRBJ2-5; the match to TRBD2 covers 10 bases. The CDR3 loop spans 14 amino acids. Germline V gives CDR1 SGHNT, CDR2 YENEEA. V was clipped by 5 bases and J by 11 bases; unmatched bases: 11. This CDR3 is CASSPSGGAKEQYF. The CDR3 DNA sequence: TGTGCCAGCAGCCCCAGCGGGGGGGCTAAAGAGCAGTACTTC.

The table lists this clonotype with a few counts. The gene calls are TRBV5-1 and TRBJ2-6; a weak D match, TRBD1 (6 bases). Germline-derived CDR1 and CDR2 are SGHRS and YFSETQ. CDR3 length: 16 amino acids. The ends were cut back, 3 bases at V and 3 bases at J, with 13 bases in the middle. The CDR3 spells CASSSDTGSGANVLTF. CDR3 DNA sequence: TGCGCCAGCAGCTCCGATACAGGGAGTGGGGCCAACGTCCTGACTTTC.

Comments on this clonotype: One end of the junction is discordant with germline, which a read error may explain. The J gene is TRBJ2-3, the V gene TRBV7-7; maybe TRBD2 (5 bases). The CDR3 spans 15 residues. CDR1 SSHAT and CDR2 FNYEAQ come from the germline V gene (reference sequence). CDR3 DNA sequence: TGTGCTAGCAGCTTAAATCGAGGGAGAGGAGATACGCAGTATTTT. It yields the protein CASSLNRGRGDTQYF. Combining the CDR3 with reference TRBV7-7 and TRBJ2-3 gives the whole variable domain GAGVSQSPRYKVTKRGQDVTLRCDPISSHATLYWYQQALGQGPEFLTYFNYEAQPDKSGLPSDRFSAERPEGSISTLTIQRTEQRDSAMYRCASSLNRGRGDTQYFGPGTRLTVL.

This rearrangement joins TRBV7-2 to TRBJ2-1; 7 bases match TRBD1. The junction had 6 bases not matched to a gene; V was cut back by 4 bases and J by 12 bases. Germline CDR1 SGHTA, CDR2 FQGNSA. The length of the CDR3 is 12 residues. The CDR3 is CASSSTGLGQFF. The CDR3 region has the DNA TGTGCCAGCAGCTCGACAGGGTTAGGGCAGTTCTTC.

The J gene is TRBJ2-3, the V gene TRBV6-6; 8 bases are a match to TRBD2. The germline V gene has CDR1 MNHNY and CDR2 SVGAGI (reference sequence). V trimming: 5 bases; J trimming: 2 bases; junction bases outside the gene matches: 9. The CDR3 contains 16 residues. CDR3 residues: CASSPPAGGLTDTQYF. The CDR3, as DNA: TGTGCCAGCAGTCCTCCTGCGGGGGGCCTCACAGATACGCAGTATTTT.

This chain connects TRBV6-1 to TRBJ2-5; D call uncertain. V was shortened by 6 bases and J by 5 bases, with 13 bases between the two germline ends. Germline CDR1 and CDR2: MNHNS and SASEGT. The CDR3 extends over 13 amino acids. This CDR3 reads CASRGTVRETQYF. The DNA of the CDR3 is TGTGCCAGCAGAGGTACGGTAAGGGAGACCCAGTACTTC.

The CDR3 DNA is TGTGCCAGCAGTTCCGACAGGTTTCGTTATGGCTACACCTTC. Translation: CASSSDRFRYGYTF. The rearrangement uses TRBV12-3 or TRBV12-4 and TRBJ1-2, with a weak D call TRBD1 (6 bases). CDR3 length: 14 amino acids. V was clipped by 4 bases and J by 5 bases, with 14 bases between them.

The J gene is TRBJ2-5, the V gene TRBV27, with D perhaps being TRBD1 or TRBD2 (5 bases each). CDR1 and CDR2 (germline): MNHEY, SMNVEV (reference sequence). V lost 6 bases, J lost 3 bases, and 17 bases lay in between. The CDR3 has 15 residues. CDR3 region: CASSPGTDWEETQYF. The DNA for the CDR3 is TGTGCCAGCAGCCCCGGGACCGACTGGGAAGAGACCCAGTACTTC.

V and J are TRBV4-1 and TRBJ1-5; D gene unclear. Deletions cut 0 bases from V and 2 bases from J, with 20 bases between. Germline V gene data show CDR1 as MGHRA and CDR2 as YSYEKL. This CDR3 spans 19 amino acids. Here the CDR3 reads CASSQDLPMILAGNQPQHF. As DNA, the CDR3 is TGCGCCAGCAGCCAAGATCTCCCTATGATTCTGGCGGGCAATCAGCCCCAGCATTTT.

V is TRBV2 and J is TRBJ2-1; no firm D call. The germline V and J ends were trimmed by 0 bases and 9 bases, with 15 bases remaining between them. From germline, CDR1 is SNHLY and CDR2 FYNNEI. This CDR3 region has 15 residues. The CDR3 protein is CASSEARPGFGEQFF. Here the CDR3 DNA reads TGTGCCAGCAGTGAAGCGCGTCCAGGATTCGGTGAGCAGTTCTTC. The variable domain in full, completed from reference TRBV2 and TRBJ2-1, reads EPEVTQTPSHQVTQMGQEVILRCVPISNHLYFYWYRQILGQKVEFLVSFYNNEISEKSEIFDDQFSVERPDGSNFTLKIRSTKLEDSAMYFCASSEARPGFGEQFFGPGTRLTVL.

J is TRBJ2-7 and V is TRBV27, with D hard to call. The better agreement between TRBJ2-5 and the DNA end casts doubt on the J call. The CDR3 sequence is 14 residues long. Germline-derived CDR1 and CDR2 are MNHEY and SMNVEV (reference sequence). The CDR3 coding sequence is TGTGCCAGCAGTCCCCGAGGCCGTGGAGCGACCCAGTACTTC. Residues: CASSPRGRGATQYF.

The chain links TRBV4-1 to TRBJ2-1; TRBD2 matches 10 bases. Germline V CDR1 and CDR2: MGHRA, YSYEKL. The CDR3 covers 20 residues. V lost 0 bases, J lost 0 bases, and 11 bases stayed unmatched. CDR3 region: CASSQDSRLAGVPSYNEQFF. Here the CDR3 DNA reads TGCGCCAGCAGCCAAGATAGCCGGCTAGCGGGAGTCCCCTCCTACAATGAGCAGTTCTTC.

The chain combines TRBV4-2 with TRBJ2-5, with a weak D call TRBD1 (5 bases). The J call is doubtful: the DNA matches TRBJ2-7 better. The CDR3 covers 13 residues. Germline loops: CDR1 LGHNA, CDR2 YNFKEQ. The CDR3 sequence is CASSQSRVDEQYF. For the CDR3, the DNA is TGTGCCAGCAGCCAATCCAGGGTTGACGAGCAGTACTTC.

The sample holds a few counts of this clonotype. V is TRBV29-1 and J is TRBJ1-2; the D gene is possibly TRBD1 (5 bases). Trimming cost V 1 base and J 8 bases, with 20 bases left between them. Germline CDR1 SQVTM, CDR2 ANQGSEA. The CDR3 has 15 amino acids. In DNA form, the CDR3 reads TGCAGCGTTGAAGGGGACTTCCAAAGCCCTTTCGGCTACACCTTC. Protein product: CSVEGDFQSPFGYTF.

The gene calls are TRBV18 and TRBJ2-3; D may correspond to TRBD1 or TRBD2 (5 bases each). V lost 6 bases, J lost 5 bases, and 12 bases lay in between. CDR1 is KGHSH, CDR2 LQKENI, per germline. The CDR3 sequence is 13 residues long. The CDR3 region is CASSGHEGDTQYF. CDR3 DNA: TGTGCCAGCTCGGGGCATGAGGGAGATACGCAGTATTTT.

This chain connects TRBV5-1 to TRBJ2-5; 15 positions match TRBD2. The better agreement between TRBJ2-7 and the DNA end casts doubt on the J call. The V gene's germline CDR1 is SGHRS and CDR2 YFSETQ. This CDR3 has 17 amino acids. In nucleotides, the CDR3 is TGCGCCAGCAGCTCCGGACTAGCGGGGGGGCCTGCGTACGAGCAGTACTTC. It is translated as CASSSGLAGGPAYEQYF.

This clonotype was seen only a few times. The chain carries TRBV4-1 and TRBJ2-7, with no clear D. Germline CDR1 is MGHRA and CDR2 is YSYEKL. The length of the CDR3 is 14 residues. The V gene lost 3 bases and the J gene lost 2 bases, with 11 bases spanning the gap. CDR3 bases: TGCGCCAGCAGCCACCTCGGGCATGCCTACGAGCAGTACTTC. It is translated as CASSHLGHAYEQYF.